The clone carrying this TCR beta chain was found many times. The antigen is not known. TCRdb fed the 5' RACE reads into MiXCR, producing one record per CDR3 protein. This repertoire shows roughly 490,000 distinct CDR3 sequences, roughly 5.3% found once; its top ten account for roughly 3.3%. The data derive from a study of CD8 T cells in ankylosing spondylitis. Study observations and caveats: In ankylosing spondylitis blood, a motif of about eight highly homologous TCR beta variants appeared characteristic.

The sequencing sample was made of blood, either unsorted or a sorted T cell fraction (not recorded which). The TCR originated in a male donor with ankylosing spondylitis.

CDR3 region: CASSPTGVSPLHF. The CDR3 region has the DNA TGTGCCAGCAGCCCGACAGGGGTTTCACCCCTCCACTTT. V usage is TRBV12-3 or TRBV12-4 and J usage is TRBJ1-6, with 8 bases identical to TRBD1. The CDR3 is 13 amino acids. The V and J ends lost 6 bases and 9 bases, in that order; junction bases with no gene match: 4.